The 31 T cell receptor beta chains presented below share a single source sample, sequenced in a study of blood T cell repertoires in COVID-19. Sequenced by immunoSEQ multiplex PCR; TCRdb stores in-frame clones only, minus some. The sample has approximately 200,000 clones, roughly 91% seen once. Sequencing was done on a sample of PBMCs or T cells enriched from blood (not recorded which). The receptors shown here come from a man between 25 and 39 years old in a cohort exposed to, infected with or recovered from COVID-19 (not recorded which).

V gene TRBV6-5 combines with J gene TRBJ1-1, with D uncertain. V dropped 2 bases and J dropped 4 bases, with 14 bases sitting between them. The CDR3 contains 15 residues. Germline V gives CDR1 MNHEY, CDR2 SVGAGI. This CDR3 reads CASSYRTVGGTEAFF. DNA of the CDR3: TGTGCCAGCAGTTACCGAACAGTTGGTGGCACTGAAGCTTTCTTT.

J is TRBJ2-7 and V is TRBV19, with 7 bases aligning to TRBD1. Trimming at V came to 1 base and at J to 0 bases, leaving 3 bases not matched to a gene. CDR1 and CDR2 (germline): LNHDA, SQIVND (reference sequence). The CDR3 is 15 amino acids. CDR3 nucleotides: TGTGCCAGTAGTATAGGGGCAGGGGGCTCCTACGAGCAGTACTTC. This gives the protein CASSIGAGGSYEQYF.

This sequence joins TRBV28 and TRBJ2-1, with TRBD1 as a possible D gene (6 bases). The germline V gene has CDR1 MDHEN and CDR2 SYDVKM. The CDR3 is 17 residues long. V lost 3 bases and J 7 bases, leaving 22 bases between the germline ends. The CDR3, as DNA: TGTGCCAGCAGTTTTCTGGGGGCGAGTTGGAGGTGGAATGAGCAGTTCTTC. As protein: CASSFLGASWRWNEQFF.

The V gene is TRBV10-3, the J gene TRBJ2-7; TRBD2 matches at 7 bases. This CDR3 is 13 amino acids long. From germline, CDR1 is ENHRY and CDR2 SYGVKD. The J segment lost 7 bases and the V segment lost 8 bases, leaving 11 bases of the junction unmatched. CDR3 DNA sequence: TGTGCCATCGGGGGGGACGGTCTACGGGAGCAGTACTTC. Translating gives CAIGGDGLREQYF.

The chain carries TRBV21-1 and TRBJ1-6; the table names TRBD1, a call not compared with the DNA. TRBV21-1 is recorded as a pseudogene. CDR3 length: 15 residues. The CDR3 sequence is CASDSTPDSWIPLHF. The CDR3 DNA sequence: TGTGCCAGCGACAGTACGCCCGACAGTTGGATACCCCTCCACTTT.

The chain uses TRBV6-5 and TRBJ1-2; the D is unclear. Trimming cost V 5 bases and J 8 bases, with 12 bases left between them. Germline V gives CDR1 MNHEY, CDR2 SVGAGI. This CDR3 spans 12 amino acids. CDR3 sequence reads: CASSTKHTGYTF. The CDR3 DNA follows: TGTGCCAGCAGTACCAAACATACCGGCTACACCTTC.

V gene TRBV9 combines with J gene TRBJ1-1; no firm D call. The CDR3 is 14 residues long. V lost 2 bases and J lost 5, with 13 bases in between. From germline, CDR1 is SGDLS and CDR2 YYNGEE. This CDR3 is CASSVGLTKTEAFF. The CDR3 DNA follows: TGTGCCAGCAGCGTTGGACTCACGAAGACTGAAGCTTTCTTT.

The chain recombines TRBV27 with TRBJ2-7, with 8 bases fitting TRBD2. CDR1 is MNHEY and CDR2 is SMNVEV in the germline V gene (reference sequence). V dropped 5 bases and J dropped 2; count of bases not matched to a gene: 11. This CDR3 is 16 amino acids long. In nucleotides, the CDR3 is TGTGCCAGCAGTCCAGATGCTAGCGGGTACGCCTACGAGCAGTACTTC. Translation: CASSPDASGYAYEQYF.

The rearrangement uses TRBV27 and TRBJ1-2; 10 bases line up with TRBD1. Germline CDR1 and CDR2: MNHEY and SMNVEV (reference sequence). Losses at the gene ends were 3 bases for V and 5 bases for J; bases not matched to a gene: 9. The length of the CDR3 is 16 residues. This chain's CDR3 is CASSFLSGTGVYGYTF. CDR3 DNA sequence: TGTGCCAGCAGTTTCCTATCCGGGACAGGGGTTTATGGCTACACCTTC.

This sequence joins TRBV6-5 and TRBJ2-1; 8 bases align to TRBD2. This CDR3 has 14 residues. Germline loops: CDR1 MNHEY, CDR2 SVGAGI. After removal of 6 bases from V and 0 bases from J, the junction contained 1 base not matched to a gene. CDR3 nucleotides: TGTGCCAGCAGACGGGAGGGCTCCTACAATGAGCAGTTCTTC. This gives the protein CASRREGSYNEQFF.

The CDR3 DNA is TGTGCCAGTAGTCCGGGACAGGGGTCAGAGACCCAGTACTTC. Residues: CASSPGQGSETQYF. The chain uses TRBV19 and TRBJ2-5; 10 bases are shared with TRBD1. The CDR3 runs 14 residues. Trimming took 5 bases from V and 4 from J; bases not matched to a gene: 4. In germline, CDR1 is LNHDA, CDR2 SQIVND (reference sequence).

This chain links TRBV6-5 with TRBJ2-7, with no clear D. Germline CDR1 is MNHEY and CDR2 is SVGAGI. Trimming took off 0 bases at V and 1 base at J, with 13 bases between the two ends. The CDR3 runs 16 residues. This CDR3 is CASSYSSAFSSYEQYF. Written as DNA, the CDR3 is TGTGCCAGCAGTTACTCATCAGCGTTCTCTTCCTACGAGCAGTACTTC.

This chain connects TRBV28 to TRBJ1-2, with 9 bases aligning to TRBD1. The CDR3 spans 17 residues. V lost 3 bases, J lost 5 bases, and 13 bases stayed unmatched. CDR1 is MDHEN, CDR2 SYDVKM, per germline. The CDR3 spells CASSLGPPGQGVYGYTF. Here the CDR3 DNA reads TGTGCCAGCAGTTTGGGTCCCCCGGGACAGGGAGTATATGGCTACACCTTC.

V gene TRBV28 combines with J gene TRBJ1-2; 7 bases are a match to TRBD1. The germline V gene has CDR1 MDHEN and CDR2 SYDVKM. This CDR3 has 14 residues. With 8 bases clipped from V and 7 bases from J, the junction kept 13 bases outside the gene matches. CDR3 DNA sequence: TGTGCCAGCCTAAGCACCGGGACAGCTTCTGGCTACACCTTC. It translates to CASLSTGTASGYTF.

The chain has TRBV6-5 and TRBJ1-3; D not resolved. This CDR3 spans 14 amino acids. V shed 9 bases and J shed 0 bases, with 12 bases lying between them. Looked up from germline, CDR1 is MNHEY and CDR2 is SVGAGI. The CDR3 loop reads CASRNPSSGNTIYF. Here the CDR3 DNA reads TGTGCCAGTCGTAACCCGAGCTCTGGAAACACCATATATTTT.

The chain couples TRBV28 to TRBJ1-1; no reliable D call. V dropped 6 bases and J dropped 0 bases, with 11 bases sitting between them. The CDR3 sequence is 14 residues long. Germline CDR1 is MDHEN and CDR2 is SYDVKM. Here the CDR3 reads CASSPEAMNTEAFF. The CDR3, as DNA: TGTGCCAGCAGCCCGGAGGCCATGAACACTGAAGCTTTCTTT.

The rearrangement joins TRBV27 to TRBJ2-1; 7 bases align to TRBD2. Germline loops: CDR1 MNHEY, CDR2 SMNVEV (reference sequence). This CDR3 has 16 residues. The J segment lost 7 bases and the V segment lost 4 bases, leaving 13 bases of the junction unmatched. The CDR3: CASSSYPSGGKNEQFF. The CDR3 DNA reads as TGTGCCAGCAGTTCGTACCCCTCCGGGGGGAAGAATGAGCAGTTCTTC.

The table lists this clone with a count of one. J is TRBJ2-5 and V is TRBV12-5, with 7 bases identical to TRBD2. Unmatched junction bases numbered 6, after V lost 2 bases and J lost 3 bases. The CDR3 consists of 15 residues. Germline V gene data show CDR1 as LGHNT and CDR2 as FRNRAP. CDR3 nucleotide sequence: TGTGCTAGTGGTTTGTTTGGCGGGAGCGAAGAGACCCAGTACTTC. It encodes CASGLFGGSEETQYF.

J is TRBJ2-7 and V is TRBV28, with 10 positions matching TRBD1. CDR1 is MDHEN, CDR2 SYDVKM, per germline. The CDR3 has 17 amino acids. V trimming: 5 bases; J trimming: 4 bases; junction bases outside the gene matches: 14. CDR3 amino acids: CASSLSGTGADPYEQYF. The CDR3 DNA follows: TGTGCCAGCAGTCTTTCCGGGACAGGGGCGGATCCTTACGAGCAGTACTTC.

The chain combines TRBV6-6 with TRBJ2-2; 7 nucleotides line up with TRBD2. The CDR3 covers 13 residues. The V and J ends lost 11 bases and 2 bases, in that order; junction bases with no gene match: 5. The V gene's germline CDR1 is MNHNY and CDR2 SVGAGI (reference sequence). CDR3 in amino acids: CASTGLNTGELFF. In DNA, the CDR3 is TGTGCCTCCACGGGACTAAACACCGGGGAGCTGTTTTTT.

The CDR3 protein is CSVEVDQGRDEQFF. CDR3 sequence (DNA): TGCAGCGTTGAAGTAGATCAGGGCAGGGATGAGCAGTTCTTC. V gene TRBV29-1 combines with J gene TRBJ2-1; maybe TRBD1 (5 bases). V was shortened by 1 base and J by 8 bases, with 15 bases between the two germline ends. The length of the CDR3 is 14 residues. The germline V gene has CDR1 SQVTM and CDR2 ANQGSEA.

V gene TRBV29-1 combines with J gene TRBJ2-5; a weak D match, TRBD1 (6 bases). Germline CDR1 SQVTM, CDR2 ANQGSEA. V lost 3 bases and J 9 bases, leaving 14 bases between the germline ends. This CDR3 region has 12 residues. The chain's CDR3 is CSVEYGQRPQYF. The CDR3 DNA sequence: TGCAGCGTTGAGTATGGACAGAGGCCCCAGTACTTC.

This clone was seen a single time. The CDR3 nucleotides are TGTGCCAGCTCACCAAGGAGAGAGACCCAGTACTTC. Protein product: CASSPRRETQYF. The rearrangement uses TRBV18 and TRBJ2-5, with unresolved D. Trimming took 2 bases from V and 4 from J, leaving 5 bases between them. The CDR3 is 12 amino acids. The germline gives CDR1 KGHSH, CDR2 LQKENI.

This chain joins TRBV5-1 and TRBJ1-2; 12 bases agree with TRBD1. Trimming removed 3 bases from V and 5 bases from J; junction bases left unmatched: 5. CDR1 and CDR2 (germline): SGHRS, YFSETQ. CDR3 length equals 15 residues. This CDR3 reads CASSSGQGARYGYTF. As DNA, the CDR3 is TGCGCCAGCAGCTCGGGACAGGGGGCGAGGTATGGCTACACCTTC.

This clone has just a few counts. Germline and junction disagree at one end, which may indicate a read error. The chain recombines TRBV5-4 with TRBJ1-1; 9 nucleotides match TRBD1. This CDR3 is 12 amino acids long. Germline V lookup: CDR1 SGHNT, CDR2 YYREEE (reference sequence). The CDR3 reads CLFATGTGRAFF. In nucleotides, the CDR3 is TGCCTTTTTGCCACCGGGACAGGGCGGGCTTTCTTT.

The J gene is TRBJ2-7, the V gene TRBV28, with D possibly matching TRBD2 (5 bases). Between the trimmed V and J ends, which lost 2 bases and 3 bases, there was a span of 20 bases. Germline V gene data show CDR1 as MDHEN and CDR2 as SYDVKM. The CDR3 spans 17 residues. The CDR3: CASSLSGWQPEYYEQYF. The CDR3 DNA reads TGTGCCAGCAGTTTAAGCGGTTGGCAGCCCGAGTACTACGAGCAGTACTTC. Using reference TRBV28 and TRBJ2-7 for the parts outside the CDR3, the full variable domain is DVKVTQSSRYLVKRTGEKVFLECVQDMDHENMFWYRQDPGLGLRLIYFSYDVKMKEKGDIPEGYSVSREKKERFSLILESASTNQTSMYLCASSLSGWQPEYYEQYFGPGTRLTVT.

The CDR3 sequence: CASSEPQGDRTDTQYF. In DNA, the CDR3 is TGTGCCAGTAGCGAACCCCAGGGGGATCGCACAGATACGCAGTATTTT. This chain connects TRBV19 to TRBJ2-3; 7 nucleotides line up with TRBD1. Germline CDR1 is LNHDA and CDR2 is SQIVND (reference sequence). Unmatched junction bases numbered 10, after V lost 6 bases and J lost 1 base. The CDR3 contains 16 residues.

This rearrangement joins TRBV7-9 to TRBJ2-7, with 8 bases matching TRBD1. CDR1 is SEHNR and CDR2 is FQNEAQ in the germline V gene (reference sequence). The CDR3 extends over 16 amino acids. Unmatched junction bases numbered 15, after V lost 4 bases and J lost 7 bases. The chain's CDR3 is CASSSSWGRGLNEQYF. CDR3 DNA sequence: TGTGCCAGCAGCTCCTCCTGGGGCAGGGGGCTGAATGAGCAGTACTTC.

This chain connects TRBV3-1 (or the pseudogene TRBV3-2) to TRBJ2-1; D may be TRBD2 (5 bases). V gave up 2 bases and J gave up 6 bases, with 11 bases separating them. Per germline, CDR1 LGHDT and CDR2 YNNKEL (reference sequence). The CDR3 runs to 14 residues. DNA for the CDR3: TGTGCCAGCAGCCAATCGACTATTCTCAATGAGCAGTTCTTC. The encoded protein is CASSQSTILNEQFF.

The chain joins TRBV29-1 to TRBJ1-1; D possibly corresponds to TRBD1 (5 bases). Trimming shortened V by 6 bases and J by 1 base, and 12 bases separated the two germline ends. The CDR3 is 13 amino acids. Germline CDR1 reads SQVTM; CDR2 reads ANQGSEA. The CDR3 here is CSVPGGTNTEAFF. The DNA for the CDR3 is TGCAGCGTCCCGGGGGGGACGAACACTGAAGCTTTCTTT.

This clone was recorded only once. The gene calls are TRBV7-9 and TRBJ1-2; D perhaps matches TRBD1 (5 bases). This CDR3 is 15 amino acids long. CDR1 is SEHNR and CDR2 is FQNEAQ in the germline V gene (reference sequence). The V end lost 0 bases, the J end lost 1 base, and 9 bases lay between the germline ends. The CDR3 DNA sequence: TGTGCCAGCAGCTTAGCGGAGGGGCTTAACTATGGCTACACCTTC. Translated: CASSLAEGLNYGYTF.